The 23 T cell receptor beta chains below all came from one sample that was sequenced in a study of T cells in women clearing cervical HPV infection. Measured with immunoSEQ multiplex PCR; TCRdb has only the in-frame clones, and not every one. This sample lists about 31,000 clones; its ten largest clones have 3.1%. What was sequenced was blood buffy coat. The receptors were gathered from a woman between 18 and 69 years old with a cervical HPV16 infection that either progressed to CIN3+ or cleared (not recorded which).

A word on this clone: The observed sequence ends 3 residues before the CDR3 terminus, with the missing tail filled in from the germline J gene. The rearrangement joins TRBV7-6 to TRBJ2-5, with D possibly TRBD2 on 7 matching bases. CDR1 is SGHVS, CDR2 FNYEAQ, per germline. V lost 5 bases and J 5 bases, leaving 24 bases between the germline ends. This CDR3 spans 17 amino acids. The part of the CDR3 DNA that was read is TGTGCCAGCAGCCATCTGGCGGGGGCCTCTCGGGGGGAGACC. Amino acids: CASSHLAGASRGET. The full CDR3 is CASSHLAGASRGETQYF.

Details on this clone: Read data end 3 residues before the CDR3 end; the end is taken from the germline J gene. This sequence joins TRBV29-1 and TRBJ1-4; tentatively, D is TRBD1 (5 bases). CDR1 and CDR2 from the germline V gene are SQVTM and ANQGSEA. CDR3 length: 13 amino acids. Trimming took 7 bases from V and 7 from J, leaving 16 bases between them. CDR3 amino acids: CSANRGVGEKLFF. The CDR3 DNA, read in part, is TGCAGCGCGAATAGAGGGGTGGGTGAAAAA.

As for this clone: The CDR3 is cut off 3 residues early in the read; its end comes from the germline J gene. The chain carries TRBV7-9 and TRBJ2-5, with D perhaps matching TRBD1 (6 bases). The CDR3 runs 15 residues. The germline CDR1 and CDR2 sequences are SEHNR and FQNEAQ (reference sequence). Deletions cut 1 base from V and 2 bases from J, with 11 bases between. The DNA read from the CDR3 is TGTGCCAGCAGCTTAGTAGGAGGACAGCAAGAGACC. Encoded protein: CASSLVGGQQET. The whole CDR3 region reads CASSLVGGQQETQYF.

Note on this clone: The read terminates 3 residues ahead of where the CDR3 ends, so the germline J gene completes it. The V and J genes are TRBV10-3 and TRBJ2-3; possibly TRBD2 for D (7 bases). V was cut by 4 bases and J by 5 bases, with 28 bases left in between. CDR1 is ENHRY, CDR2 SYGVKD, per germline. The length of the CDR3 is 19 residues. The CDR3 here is CAISGGLGEQGGGQDTQYF. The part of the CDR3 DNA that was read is TGTGCCATCAGTGGGGGATTAGGGGAACAGGGAGGGGGTCAAGATACG.

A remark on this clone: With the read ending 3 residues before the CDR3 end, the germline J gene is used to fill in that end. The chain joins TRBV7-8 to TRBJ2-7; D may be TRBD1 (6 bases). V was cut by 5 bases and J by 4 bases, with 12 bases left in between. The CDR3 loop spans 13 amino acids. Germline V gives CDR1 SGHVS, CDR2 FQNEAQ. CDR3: CASSLRQEYEQYF. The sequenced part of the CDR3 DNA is TGTGCCAGCAGCCTAAGACAGGAGTACGAG.

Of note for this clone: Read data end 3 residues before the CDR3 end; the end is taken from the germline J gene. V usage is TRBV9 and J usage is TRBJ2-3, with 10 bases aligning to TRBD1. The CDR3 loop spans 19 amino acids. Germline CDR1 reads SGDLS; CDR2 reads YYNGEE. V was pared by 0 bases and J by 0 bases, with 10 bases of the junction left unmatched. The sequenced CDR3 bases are TGTGCCAGCAGCGTAGATGTTGGGACAGGGGCGTTTAGCACAGATACG. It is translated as CASSVDVGTGAFSTDT. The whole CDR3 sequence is CASSVDVGTGAFSTDTQYF.

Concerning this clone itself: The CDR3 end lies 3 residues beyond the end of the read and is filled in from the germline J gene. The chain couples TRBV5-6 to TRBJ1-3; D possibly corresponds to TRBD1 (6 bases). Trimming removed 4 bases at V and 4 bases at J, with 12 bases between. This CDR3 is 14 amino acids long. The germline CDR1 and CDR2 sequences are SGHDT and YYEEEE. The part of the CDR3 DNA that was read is TGTGCCAGCAGCCAGAAGGGACAAGGAAACACC. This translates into CASSQKGQGNT. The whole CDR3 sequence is CASSQKGQGNTIYF.

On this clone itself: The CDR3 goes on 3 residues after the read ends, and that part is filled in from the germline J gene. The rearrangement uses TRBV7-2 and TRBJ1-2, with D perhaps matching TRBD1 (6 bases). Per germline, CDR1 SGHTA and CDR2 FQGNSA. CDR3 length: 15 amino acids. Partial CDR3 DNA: TGTGCCAGCAGCGGTAGAGGACAGATTTTCTTGGGC. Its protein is CASSGRGQIFLG. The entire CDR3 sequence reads CASSGRGQIFLGYTF. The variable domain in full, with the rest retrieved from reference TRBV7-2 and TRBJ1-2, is GAGVSQSPSNKVTEKGKDVELRCDPISGHTALYWYRQSLGQGLEFLIYFQGNSAPDKSGLPSDRFSAERTGGSVSTLTIQRTQQEDSAVYLCASSGRGQIFLGYTFGSGTRLTVV.

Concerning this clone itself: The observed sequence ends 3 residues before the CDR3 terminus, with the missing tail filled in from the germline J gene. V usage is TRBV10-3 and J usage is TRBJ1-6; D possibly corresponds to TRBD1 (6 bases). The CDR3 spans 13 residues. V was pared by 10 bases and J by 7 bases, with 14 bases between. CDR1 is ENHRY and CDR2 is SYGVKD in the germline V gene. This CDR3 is CATLRTENSPLHF. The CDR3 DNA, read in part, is TGTGCCACACTAAGGACAGAAAATTCACCC.

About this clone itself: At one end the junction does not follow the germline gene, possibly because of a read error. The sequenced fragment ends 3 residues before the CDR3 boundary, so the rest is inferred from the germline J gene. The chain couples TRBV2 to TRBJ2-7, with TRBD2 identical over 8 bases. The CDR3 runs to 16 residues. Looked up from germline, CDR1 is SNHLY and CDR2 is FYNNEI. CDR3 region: CASREVSGAHSYEQYF. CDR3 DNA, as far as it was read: TGTGCCAGCAGGGAAGTTAGCGGGGCCCACTCCTACGAG.

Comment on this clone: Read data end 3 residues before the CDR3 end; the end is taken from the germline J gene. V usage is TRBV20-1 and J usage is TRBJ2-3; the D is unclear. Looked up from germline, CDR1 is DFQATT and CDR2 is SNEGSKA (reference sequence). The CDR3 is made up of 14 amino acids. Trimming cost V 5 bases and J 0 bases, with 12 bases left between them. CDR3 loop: CSARLKTSTDTQYF. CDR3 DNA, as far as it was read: TGCAGTGCTCGACTGAAAACTAGCACAGATACG.

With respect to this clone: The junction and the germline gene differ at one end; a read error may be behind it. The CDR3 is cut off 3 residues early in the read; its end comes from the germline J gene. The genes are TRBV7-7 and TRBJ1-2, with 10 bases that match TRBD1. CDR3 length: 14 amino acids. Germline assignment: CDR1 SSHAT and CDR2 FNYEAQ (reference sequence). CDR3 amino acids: CASSLGDRGYDYTF. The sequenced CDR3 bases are TGTGCTAGCAGCTTAGGGGACAGGGGTTACGAC.

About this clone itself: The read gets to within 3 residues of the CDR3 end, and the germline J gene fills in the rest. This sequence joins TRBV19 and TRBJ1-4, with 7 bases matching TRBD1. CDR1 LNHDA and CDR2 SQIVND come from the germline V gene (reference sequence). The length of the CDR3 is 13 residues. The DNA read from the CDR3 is TGTGCCAGTAGGAACAAGGGGGCTTCACCA. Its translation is CASRNKGASP. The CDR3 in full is CASRNKGASPLFF.

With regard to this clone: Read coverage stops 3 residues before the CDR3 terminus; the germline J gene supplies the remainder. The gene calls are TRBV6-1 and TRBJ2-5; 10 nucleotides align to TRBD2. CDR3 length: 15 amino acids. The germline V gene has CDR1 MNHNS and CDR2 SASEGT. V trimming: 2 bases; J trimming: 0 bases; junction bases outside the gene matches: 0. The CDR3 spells CASSELAGDQETQYF. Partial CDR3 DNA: TGTGCCAGCAGTGAACTAGCGGGGGACCAAGAGACC.

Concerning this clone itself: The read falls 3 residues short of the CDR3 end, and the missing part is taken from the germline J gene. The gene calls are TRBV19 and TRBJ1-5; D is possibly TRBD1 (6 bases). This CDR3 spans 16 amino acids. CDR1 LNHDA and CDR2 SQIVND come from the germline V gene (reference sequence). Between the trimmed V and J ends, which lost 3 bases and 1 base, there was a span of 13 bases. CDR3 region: CASSILWTESNQPQHF. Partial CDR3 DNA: TGTGCCAGTAGTATTTTATGGACAGAAAGCAATCAGCCC.

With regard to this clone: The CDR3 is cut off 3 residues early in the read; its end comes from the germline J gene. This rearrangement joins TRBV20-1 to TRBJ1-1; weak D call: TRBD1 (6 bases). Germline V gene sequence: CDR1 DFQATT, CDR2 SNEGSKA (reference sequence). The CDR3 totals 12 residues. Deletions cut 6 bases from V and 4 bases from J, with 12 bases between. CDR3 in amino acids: CSATGQFTEAFF. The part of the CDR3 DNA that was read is TGCAGTGCAACCGGACAGTTCACTGAA.

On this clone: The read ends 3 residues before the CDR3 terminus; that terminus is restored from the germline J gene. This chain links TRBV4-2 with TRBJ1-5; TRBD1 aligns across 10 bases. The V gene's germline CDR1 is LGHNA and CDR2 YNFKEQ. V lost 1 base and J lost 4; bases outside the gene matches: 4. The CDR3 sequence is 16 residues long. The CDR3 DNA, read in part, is TGTGCCAGCAGCCAAGGGGACAGGGGATGGAATCAGCCC. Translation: CASSQGDRGWNQP. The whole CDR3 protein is CASSQGDRGWNQPQHF.

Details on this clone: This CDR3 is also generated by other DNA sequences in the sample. The CDR3 loop is CSVPEDRGSGNTIYF. CDR3 DNA, as far as it was read: TGCAGCGTGCCTGAGGACAGGGGCTCTGGAAACACC. V is TRBV29-1 and J is TRBJ1-3, with 9 bases aligning to TRBD1. The missing CDR3 end, 3 residues past where the read stops, is filled in from the germline J gene. Trimming cost V 6 bases and J 0 bases; bases outside gene matches: 6. Germline-derived CDR1 and CDR2 are SQVTM and ANQGSEA. There are 15 residues in the CDR3.

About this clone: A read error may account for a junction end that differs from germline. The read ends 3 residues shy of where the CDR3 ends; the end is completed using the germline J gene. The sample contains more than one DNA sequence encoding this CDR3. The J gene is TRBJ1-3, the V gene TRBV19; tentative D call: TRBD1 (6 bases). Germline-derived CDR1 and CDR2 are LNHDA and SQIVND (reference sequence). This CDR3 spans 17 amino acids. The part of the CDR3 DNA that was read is TGTGCCAGTAGTCCCCGGGACACCTTATTCGGCGGAAACACG. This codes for CASSPRDTLFGGNT. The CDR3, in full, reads CASSPRDTLFGGNTIYF.

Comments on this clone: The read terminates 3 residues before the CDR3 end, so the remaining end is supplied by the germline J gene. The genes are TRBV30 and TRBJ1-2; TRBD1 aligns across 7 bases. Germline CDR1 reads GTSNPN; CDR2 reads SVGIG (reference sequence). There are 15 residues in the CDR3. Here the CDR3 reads CAWSRVPFRGRGYTF. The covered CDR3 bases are TGTGCCTGGAGTCGGGTCCCGTTTAGGGGGCGAGGC. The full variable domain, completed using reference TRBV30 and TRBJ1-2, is SQTIHQWPATLVQPVGSPLSLECTVEGTSNPNLYWYRQAAGRGLQLLFYSVGIGQISSEVPQNLSASRPQDRQFILSSKKLLLSDSGFYLCAWSRVPFRGRGYTFGSGTRLTVV.

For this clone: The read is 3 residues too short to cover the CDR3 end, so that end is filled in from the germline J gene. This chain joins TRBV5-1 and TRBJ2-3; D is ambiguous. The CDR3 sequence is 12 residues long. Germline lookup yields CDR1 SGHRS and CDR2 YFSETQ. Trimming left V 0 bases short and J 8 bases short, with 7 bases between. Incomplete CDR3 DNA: TGCGCCAGCAGCTTGGAGAGAGGTACG. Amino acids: CASSLERGT. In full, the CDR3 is CASSLERGTQYF.

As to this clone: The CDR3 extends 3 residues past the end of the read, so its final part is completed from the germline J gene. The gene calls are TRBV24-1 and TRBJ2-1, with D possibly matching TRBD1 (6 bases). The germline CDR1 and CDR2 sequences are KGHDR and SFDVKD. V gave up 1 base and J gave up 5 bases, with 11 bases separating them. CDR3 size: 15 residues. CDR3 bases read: TGTGCCACCAGTGATTTCAGGACAGAAAACAATGAG. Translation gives CATSDFRTENNE. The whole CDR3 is CATSDFRTENNEQFF.

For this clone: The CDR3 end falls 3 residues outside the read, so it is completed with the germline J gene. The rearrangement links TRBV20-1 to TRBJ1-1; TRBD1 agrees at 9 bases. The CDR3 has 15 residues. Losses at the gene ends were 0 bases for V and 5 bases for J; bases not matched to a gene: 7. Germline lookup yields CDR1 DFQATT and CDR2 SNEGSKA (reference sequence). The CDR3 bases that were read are TGCAGTGCTAGAGATCAAGGACAGGGGCGAACTGAA. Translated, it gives CSARDQGQGRTE. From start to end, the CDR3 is CSARDQGQGRTEAFF.